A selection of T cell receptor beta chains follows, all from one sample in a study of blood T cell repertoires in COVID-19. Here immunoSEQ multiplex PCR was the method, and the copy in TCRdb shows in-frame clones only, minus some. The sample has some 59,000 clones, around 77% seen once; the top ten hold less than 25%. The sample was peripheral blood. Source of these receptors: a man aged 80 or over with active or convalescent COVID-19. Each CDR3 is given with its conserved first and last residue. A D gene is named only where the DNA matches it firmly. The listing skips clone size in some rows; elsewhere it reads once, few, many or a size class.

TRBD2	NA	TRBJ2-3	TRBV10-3	TGTGCCGTTGAGCGGGGGGCTGGCACAGATACGCAGTATTTT	CAVERGAGTDTQYF
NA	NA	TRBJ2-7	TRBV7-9	TGTGCCAGCAGCCATGATCGAAGGAGGGAGCAGTACTTC	CASSHDRRREQYF
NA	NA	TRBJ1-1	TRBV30	TGTGCCTGGAGTGTACTATTTCGGGGGGTAAGGACTGAAGCTTTCTTT	CAWSVLFRGVRTEAFF
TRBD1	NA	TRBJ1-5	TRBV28	TGTGCCAGCAGCCCACTCGACAGGGGCCAGCCCCAGCATTTT	CASSPLDRGQPQHF
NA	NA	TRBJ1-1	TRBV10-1	TGCGCCAGCAGTAGGCAGGGGTGGGATGAAGCTTTCTTT	CASSRQGWDEAFF
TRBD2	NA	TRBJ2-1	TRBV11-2	TGTGCCAGCAGCTCCAGCGGGGCTTGGTTATTCAATGAGCAGTTCTTC	CASSSSGAWLFNEQFF
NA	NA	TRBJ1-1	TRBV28	TGTGCCAGCCGGAGCCAGAACACTGAAGCTTTCTTT	CASRSQNTEAFF
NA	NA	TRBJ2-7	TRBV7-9	TGTGCCAGCAGCTTAGCGTTAGGCAGGACCTACGAGCAGTACTTC	CASSLALGRTYEQYF
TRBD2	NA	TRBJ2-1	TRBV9	TGTGCCAGCAGCGTAGGATCTAGCGGGGGGGTTAATGAGCAGTTCTTC	CASSVGSSGGVNEQFF
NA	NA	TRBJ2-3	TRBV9	TGTGCCAGCACCGCTCGTGGGGGGACAGATACGCAGTATTTT	CASTARGGTDTQYF
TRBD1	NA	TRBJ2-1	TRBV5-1	TGCGCCAGCAGCCCAACTGACAGGGCCTACTACAATGAGCAGTTCTTC	CASSPTDRAYYNEQFF
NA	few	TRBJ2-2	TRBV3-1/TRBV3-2	TGTGCCAGCAGCCAAAGTGGGGGCCGGGACACCGGGGAGCTGTTTTTT	CASSQSGGRDTGELFF
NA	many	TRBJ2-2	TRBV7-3	TGTGCCAGCAGCCCTAGTAGTGCACGTACCGGGGAGCTGTTTTTT	CASSPSSARTGELFF
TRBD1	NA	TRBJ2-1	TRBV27	TGTGCCAGCAGTTCGACAGGGACCCTCTACAATGAGCAGTTCTTC	CASSSTGTLYNEQFF
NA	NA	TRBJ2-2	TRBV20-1	TGCAGTGCCCTTAACACCGGGGAGCTGTTTTTT	CSALNTGELFF
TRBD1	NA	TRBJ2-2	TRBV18	TGTGCCAGCTCACGGGACAGGGCTAACACCGGGGAGCTGTTTTTT	CASSRDRANTGELFF
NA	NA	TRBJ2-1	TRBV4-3	TGCGCCAGCAGCCACGCAACTAGCTATGAGCAGTTCTTC	CASSHATSYEQFF
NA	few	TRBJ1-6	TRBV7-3	TGTGCCAGCAGCTTACAGGGCTTCAATTCACCCCTCCACTTT	CASSLQGFNSPLHF
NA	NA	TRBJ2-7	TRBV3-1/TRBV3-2	TGTGCCAGCAGACTTAGCGGTAGCTCCTACGAGCAGTACTTC	CASRLSGSSYEQYF
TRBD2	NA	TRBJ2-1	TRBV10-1	TGCGCCAGCAGCGCTCTAGCGGGGAATAACAATGAGCAGTTCTTC	CASSALAGNNNEQFF
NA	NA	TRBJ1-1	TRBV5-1	TGCGCCAGCAGCTTGTTCGACAGTGGGGGGGAAGCTTTCTTT	CASSLFDSGGEAFF
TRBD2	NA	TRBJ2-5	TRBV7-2	TGTGCCAGCAGCTTCGGTCCTACTAGCGTTGAGACCCAGTACTTC	CASSFGPTSVETQYF
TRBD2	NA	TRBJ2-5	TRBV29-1	TGCAGCGCGGCGGGGGGAGGAGGTCAAGAGACCCAGTACTTC	CSAAGGGGQETQYF
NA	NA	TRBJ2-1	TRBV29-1	TGCAGCGTTGTTTCTCCAGAGGGAGAGCAGTTCTTC	CSVVSPEGEQFF
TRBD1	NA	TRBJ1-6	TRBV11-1	TGTGCCAGCTCGGGGGACAGGTGGTCACCCCTCCACTTT	CASSGDRWSPLHF
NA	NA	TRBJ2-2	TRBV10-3	TGTGCCATCACCAACCCAGGGGCCACCGGGGAGCTGTTTTTT	CAITNPGATGELFF
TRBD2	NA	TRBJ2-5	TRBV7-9	TGTGCCAGCAGCTTTACTAGCGGGGGACAAGAGACCCAGTACTTC	CASSFTSGGQETQYF
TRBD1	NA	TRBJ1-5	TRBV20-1	TGCAGTGCTAGTGGGGACAGGAGACAGCCCCAGCATTTT	CSASGDRRQPQHF
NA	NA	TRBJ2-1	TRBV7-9	TGTGCCAGCAGCTTAGACCGGACAATTTCCTACAATGAGCAGTTCTTC	CASSLDRTISYNEQFF
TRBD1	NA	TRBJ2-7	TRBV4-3	TGCGCCAGCAGCCGGACAGGGTACACCTACGAGCAGTACTTC	CASSRTGYTYEQYF
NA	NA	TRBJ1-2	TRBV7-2	TGTGCCAGCAGCCTAGGTGGGGGCCTTAACTATGGCTACACCTTC	CASSLGGGLNYGYTF
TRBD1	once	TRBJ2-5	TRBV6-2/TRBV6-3	TGTGCCAGCAGTGGGGACAGGGGGCGACCTTTTGAGACCCAGTACTTC	CASSGDRGRPFETQYF
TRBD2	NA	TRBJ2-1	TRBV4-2	TGTGCCAGCAGCCCCGGTAGCGGGTCACGGAATGAGCAGTTCTTC	CASSPGSGSRNEQFF
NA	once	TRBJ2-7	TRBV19	TGTGCCAGTAGTGGGCTCGGGGTTGCCAAGTCCTACGAGCAGTACTTC	CASSGLGVAKSYEQYF
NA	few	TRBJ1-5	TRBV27	TGTGCCAGCAGTAGCGGCCAGGTCCCATATAGCAATCAGCCCCAGCATTTT	CASSSGQVPYSNQPQHF
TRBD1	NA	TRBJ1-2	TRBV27	TGTGCCAGCACAGATCGGGGGACAGATGGCTACACCTTC	CASTDRGTDGYTF
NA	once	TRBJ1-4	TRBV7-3	TGTGCCAGCAGCTCCCGTGGGGAAGGGAGTGAAAAACTGTTTTTT	CASSSRGEGSEKLFF
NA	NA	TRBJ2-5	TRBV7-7	TGTGCTAGCAGCTTCATCGCGAGCGGCCAAGAGACCCAGTACTTC	CASSFIASGQETQYF
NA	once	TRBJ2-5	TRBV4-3	TGCGCCAGCAGCCAAGGGAACCAGGGGAAAGAGACCCAGTACTTC	CASSQGNQGKETQYF
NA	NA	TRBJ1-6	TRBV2	TGTGCCAGCAGTGGAGAGCCTCCGAGGGTTGCACCCCTCCACTTT	CASSGEPPRVAPLHF
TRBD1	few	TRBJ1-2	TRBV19	TGTGCCAGTATCCAGACAGGGCAAGGCGGCTACACCTTC	CASIQTGQGGYTF
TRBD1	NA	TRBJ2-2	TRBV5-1	TGCGCCAGCAGCTCGGGACAGGGGGAGACCGGGGAGCTGTTTTTT	CASSSGQGETGELFF
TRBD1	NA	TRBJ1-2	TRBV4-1	TGCGCCAGCAGCCAAGTTCTTCCGGGACAGATTAACTATGGCTACACCTTC	CASSQVLPGQINYGYTF
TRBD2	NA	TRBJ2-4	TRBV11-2	TGTGCCAGCAGCTTAGGCCAACTAGCGGGGTATCAAAACATTCAGTACTTC	CASSLGQLAGYQNIQYF
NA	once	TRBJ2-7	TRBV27	TGTGCCAGCAGTTCGGGGGAGCCGTTTTACGAGCAGTACTTC	CASSSGEPFYEQYF
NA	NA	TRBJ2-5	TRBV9	TGTGCCAGCAGCGGGGTAGCCCAAGAGACCCAGTACTTC	CASSGVAQETQYF
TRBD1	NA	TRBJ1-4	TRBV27	TGTGCCAGCAGTTTGGGGACAGGGGAAAAACTGTTTTTT	CASSLGTGEKLFF
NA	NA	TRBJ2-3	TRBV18	TGTGCCAGCTCACCAGAAGGGGCGGGCACAGATACGCAGTATTTT	CASSPEGAGTDTQYF
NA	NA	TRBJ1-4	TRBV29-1	TGCAGCGGACAGATTAATGAAAAACTGTTTTTT	CSGQINEKLFF
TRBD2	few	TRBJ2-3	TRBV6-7	TGTGCCAGGCTCACCGGGACTAGGGCTTCAGGTACGCAGTATTTT	CARLTGTRASGTQYF
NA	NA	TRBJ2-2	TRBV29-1	TGCAGCGTTGGGGCGACAGCCAACACCGGGGAGCTGTTTTTT	CSVGATANTGELFF
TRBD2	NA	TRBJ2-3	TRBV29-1	TGCAGCGTTGAAGCGAAGCGGGGGTACACAGATACGCAGTATTTT	CSVEAKRGYTDTQYF
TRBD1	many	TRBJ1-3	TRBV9	TGTGCCAGCAGCATCTTACAGGGGCCCTCTGGAAACACCATATATTTT	CASSILQGPSGNTIYF
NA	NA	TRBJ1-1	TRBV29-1	TGCAGCGTAGGGAAACAGGGTTCTGCTGAAGCTTTCTTT	CSVGKQGSAEAFF
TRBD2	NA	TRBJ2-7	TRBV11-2	TGTGCCAGCAGCTTATCGCGGGAGGTTCCCTACGAGCAGTACTTC	CASSLSREVPYEQYF